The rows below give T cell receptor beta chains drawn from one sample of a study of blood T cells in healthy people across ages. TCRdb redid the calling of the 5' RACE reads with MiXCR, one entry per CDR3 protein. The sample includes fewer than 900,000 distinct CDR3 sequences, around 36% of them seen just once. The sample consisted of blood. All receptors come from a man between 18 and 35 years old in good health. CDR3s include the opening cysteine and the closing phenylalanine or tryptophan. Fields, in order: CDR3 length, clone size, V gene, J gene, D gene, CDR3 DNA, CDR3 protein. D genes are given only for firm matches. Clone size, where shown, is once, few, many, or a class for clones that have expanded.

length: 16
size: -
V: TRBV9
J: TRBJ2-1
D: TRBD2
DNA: TGTGCCAGCAGCCCCCGGACTAGCGGGGGGGCGAATGAGCAGTTCTTC
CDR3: CASSPRTSGGANEQFF

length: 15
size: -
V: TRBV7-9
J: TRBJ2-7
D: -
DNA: TGTGCCAGCAGCTTAGTTCGCCTAGGTCCCAACGAGCAGTACTTC
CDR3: CASSLVRLGPNEQYF

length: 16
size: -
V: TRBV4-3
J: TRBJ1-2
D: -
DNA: TGCGCCAGCAGCCAACTCCTCGGCGGGGGGCCGGGTGGCTACACCTTC
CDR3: CASSQLLGGGPGGYTF

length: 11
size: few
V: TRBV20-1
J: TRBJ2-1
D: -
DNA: TGCAGTGCTAGTAGGCAAGAGACCCAGTTCTTC
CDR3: CSASRQETQFF

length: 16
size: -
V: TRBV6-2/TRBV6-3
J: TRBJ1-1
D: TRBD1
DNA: TGTGCCAGCAGTCCGAGGTGGGACAGGGGGCGTACTGAAGCTTTCTTT
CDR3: CASSPRWDRGRTEAFF

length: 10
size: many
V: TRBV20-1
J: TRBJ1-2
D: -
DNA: TGCAGTGCGCAGGGGTACGGCTACACCTTC
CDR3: CSAQGYGYTF

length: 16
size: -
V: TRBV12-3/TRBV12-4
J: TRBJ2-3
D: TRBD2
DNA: TGTGCCAGCAGTTTATCCCCCGCCGGGGGGACAGATACGCAGTATTTT
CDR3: CASSLSPAGGTDTQYF

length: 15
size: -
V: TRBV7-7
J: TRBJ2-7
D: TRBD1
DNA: TGTGCTAGCAGCCCCGGGACAGGGGACCACTACGAGCAGTACTTC
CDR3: CASSPGTGDHYEQYF

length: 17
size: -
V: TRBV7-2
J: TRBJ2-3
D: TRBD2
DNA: TGTGCCAGCAGCGCACTAGCGGGAGCTTTAAGCACAGATACGCAGTATTTT
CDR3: CASSALAGALSTDTQYF

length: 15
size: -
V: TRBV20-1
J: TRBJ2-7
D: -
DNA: TGCAGTGCTACCGGTGGGCAGTCCGCCCTCTACGAGCAGTACTTC
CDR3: CSATGGQSALYEQYF